This TCR beta chain was obtained from a study of T cells in Graves' hyperthyroidism and ophthalmopathy (dated by TCRdb to 2018 to 2020). For the wider study: Peripheral blood samples were taken at initial diagnosis, before any treatment was given. To identify distinguishing TCR V-J signatures, a discovery cohort of around 98 patients was used, comprising under 45 with Graves' ophthalmopathy and 55 to 65 with stable Graves' hyperthyroidism. An independent validation cohort of fewer than 20 hyperthyroidism patients and about 16 patients who later progressed to ophthalmopathy tested prospective prediction of ophthalmopathy. The 100 or so discovery patients were divided at random into training and test sets in a 7:3 ratio. In several Graves' hyperthyroidism patients, the study also compared T-cell repertoires from thyroid tissue with T-cell repertoires from blood. After blood sampling, hyperthyroidism patients were treated with methimazole at a starting dose of 30 mg daily, and ophthalmopathy patients were treated with high-dose intravenous methylprednisolone. According to the paper, TCR Vbeta CDR3 sequencing was carried out on over 130 peripheral blood samples, which came from some 41 ophthalmopathy, 70 to 80 hyperthyroidism and roughly 17 progressor patients.

Amplification of TCR beta CDR3 regions was carried out from RNA transcripts. The first round of RT-PCR for the TCR CDR3 was performed with the HTBI primer set and the Qiagen OneStep RT-PCR kit. The libraries were constructed in a second round of multiplex PCR and then size-selected and purified. The libraries were sequenced on an Illumina HiSeq2000 using paired-end 100 bp reads. Per the authors' processing: SOAPnuke was used to process the raw data, with reads discarded if the reads contained adapters or uncalled bases, had a mean Phred below 15, or lacked an exact constant-primer or identifier match. High-quality paired reads were merged with COPE v1.2.5, and unique nucleotide sequences were defined as clonotypes. Clonotypes were aligned to IMGT TRBV, TRBD and TRBJ reference segments using MiTCR v1.1. The analysis was restricted to V-J combinations with a frequency above 0.0001, which together covered approximately 99% of the repertoires. A TCS score was defined as the ratio of F50 (clonal expansion) to E x V (chaos), with BLOSUM62-based TCRdist applied between CDR3 peptides within each V-J. Welch's t-statistics and random forest reduced roughly 500 V-J features to 13, which were used in a naive Bayes classifier (R e1071). TCRdb took the public reads, trimmed them with fastp at Q25, ran MiXCR for clone calling and kept in-frame beta chains. When rows share a CDR3 protein, they turn into one entry using the most common DNA and genes. TCRdb's processing, not the authors', yielded these V and J calls. The sample table shows approximately 200,000 distinct CDR3 sequences, and roughly 18% are seen once. The ten largest make up about 45% of the sample.

What the authors observed across the whole study: No statistical method was used to set the sample size in advance, and investigators knew the group allocation. In validation, the model predicted progression to ophthalmopathy with just under 71% sensitivity and approximately 78% specificity, a median of 6.5 months before onset. A 13 V-J signature model separated ophthalmopathy from stable hyperthyroidism, with around 90% sensitivity and approximately 81% specificity in cross-validation and 80%/75% in testing. Most expanded thyroid clonotypes (frequency above 0.001) were also detected in blood, a finding suggesting that blood repertoires may reflect thyroid immune responses.

Stable Graves' hyperthyroidism was defined as no progression to ophthalmopathy during 18 months of follow-up. The hyperthyroidism patients were between 18 and 65 years old and newly diagnosed, with a disease duration of less than 2 months. Any patient with an uncontrolled infection, another autoimmune disease, pregnancy or lactation was excluded. Diagnoses were established on the basis of clinical symptoms, serum thyroxine and TRAb, thyroid ultrasound, and orbital computed tomography. PBMCs were separated from around 9.1 ml of fresh peripheral blood using Ficoll-Paque density gradient centrifugation. Total RNA was extracted with Trizol reagent, and quality was checked on an Agilent 2100 Bioanalyzer. The CDR3 sequence holds 17 residues, the cysteine and phenylalanine included. CDR3 DNA only is kept here, 51 bases in frame from base 1. Based on the germline V gene (reference sequence), the CDR1 and CDR2 sequences are MNHEY and SMNVEV. V gives up 2 bases and J gives up 1 base, and the segment between their germline ends measures 17 bases.

This clonotype came up a few times. No antigen is known for it. No clone much larger than this one lies a single base away; base qualities are absent. The specimen was blood. This receptor was taken from a man aged 35 to 55 with Graves' hyperthyroidism. Rearrangement joined TRBV27 to TRBJ1-2, with TRBD1 perhaps the D gene, on 5 matching bases. The nucleotides are TGTGCCAGCAGTTTAAGGGATGTGGAAGGGGTTAACTATGGCTACACCTTC. It encodes CASSLRDVEGVNYGYTF.